The entry that follows covers one T cell receptor (beta chain) sequence. The sample belongs to a study of blood T cell repertoires in COVID-19. Study information: Some COVID-19 samples were acute and others convalescent; all came from the United States, Italy and Spain. T cells, B-cell-depleted T cells, or PBMCs supplied cDNA or gDNA.

The authors' processing: The authors estimated nucleated cell counts from reference gene primer amplification. Libraries were prepared by immunoSEQ multiplex PCR; TCRdb keeps only in-frame clonotypes and omits some of them. The DNA was the basis for D and trimming; V, J and clone size are from that table. The sample consists of approximately 150,000 clones, about nine tenths of them appearing once. With 0 bases clipped from V and 3 bases from J, the junction kept 10 bases outside the gene matches. Germline V CDR1 and CDR2: SGHRS, YFSETQ. The length of the CDR3 is 17 residues. The chain has TRBV5-1 and TRBJ2-7; TRBD1 matches 9 bases. The sample taken for sequencing was peripheral blood. The source is a woman in her fifties or sixties with active or convalescent COVID-19. This CDR3 is CASSLAYSGTGFYEQYF. Written as DNA, the CDR3 is TGCGCCAGCAGCTTGGCTTACTCAGGGACAGGGTTCTACGAGCAGTACTTC.